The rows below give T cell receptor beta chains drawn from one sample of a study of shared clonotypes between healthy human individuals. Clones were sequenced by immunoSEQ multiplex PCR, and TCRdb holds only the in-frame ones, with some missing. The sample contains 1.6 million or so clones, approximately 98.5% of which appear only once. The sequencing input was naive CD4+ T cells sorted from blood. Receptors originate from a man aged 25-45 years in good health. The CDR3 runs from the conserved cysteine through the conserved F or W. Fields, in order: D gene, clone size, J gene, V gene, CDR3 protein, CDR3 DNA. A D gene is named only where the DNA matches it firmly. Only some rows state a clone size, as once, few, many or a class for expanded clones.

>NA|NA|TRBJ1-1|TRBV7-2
CASSPRQFWNTEAFF
TGTGCCAGCAGCCCTCGACAGTTCTGGAACACTGAAGCTTTCTTT
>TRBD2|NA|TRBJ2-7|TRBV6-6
CASSYLRETYEQYF
TGTGCCAGCAGTTACTTGCGGGAGACCTACGAGCAGTACTTC
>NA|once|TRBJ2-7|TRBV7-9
CASSLDRGSYEQYF
TGTGCCAGCAGCTTAGACCGCGGTTCCTACGAGCAGTACTTC
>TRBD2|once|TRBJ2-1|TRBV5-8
CASSAGTSGRNEQFF
TGTGCCAGCAGCGCCGGGACTAGCGGGAGGAATGAGCAGTTCTTC
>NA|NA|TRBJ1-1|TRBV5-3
CARPRGGGDTEAFF
TGTGCCAGACCCCGGGGTGGGGGTGACACTGAAGCTTTCTTT
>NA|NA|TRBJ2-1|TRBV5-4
CASSSRGASYNEQFF
TGTGCCAGCAGCTCTAGGGGCGCATCCTACAATGAGCAGTTCTTC
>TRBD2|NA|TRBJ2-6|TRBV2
CASSEAWFSGEGLGANVLTF
TGTGCCAGCAGTGAAGCGTGGTTTAGTGGGGAGGGTCTGGGGGCCAACGTCCTGACTTTC
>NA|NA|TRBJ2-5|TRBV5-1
CASSLLPPQETQYF
TGCGCCAGCAGCTTGTTGCCCCCACAAGAGACCCAGTACTTC
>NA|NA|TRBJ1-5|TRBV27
CASSLLSNQPQHF
TGTGCCAGCAGTTTATTAAGCAATCAGCCCCAGCATTTT
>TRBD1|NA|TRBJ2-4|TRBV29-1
CSAKGAAKNIQYF
TGCAGCGCGAAGGGGGCGGCCAAAAACATTCAGTACTTC
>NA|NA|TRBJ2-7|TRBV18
CASSPRTDTGSYEQYF
TGTGCCAGCTCACCAAGGACAGACACTGGGAGCTACGAGCAGTACTTC
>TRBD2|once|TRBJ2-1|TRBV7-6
CASSLVSSGNLIGYNEQFF
TGTGCCAGCAGCTTAGTTTCTAGCGGGAACTTGATTGGGTACAATGAGCAGTTCTTC
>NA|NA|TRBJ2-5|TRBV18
CASSPSTSQETQYF
TGTGCCAGCTCACCGAGTACTTCGCAAGAGACCCAGTACTTC
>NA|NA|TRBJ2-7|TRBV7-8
CASSSHPQGGEQYF
TGTGCCAGCAGCTCACATCCTCAGGGGGGCGAGCAGTACTTC